This passage covers 9 T cell receptor beta chains from one sample sequenced in a study of OX40 agonist ivuxolimab in advanced cancers. Only in-frame clones appear in the TCRdb table, and some are missing; sequencing was by immunoSEQ multiplex PCR. The table includes 20,000 to 30,000 clones, roughly 73% detected once. This sample comprised CD4+ or CD8+ T cells sorted from blood, obtained in a trial of the OX40 agonist ivuxolimab. The receptor set was obtained from an adult with an advanced solid tumor such as melanoma, head and neck, liver or kidney cancer.

Here the CDR3 DNA reads TGTGCCAGCAGTTGGGGGGACAGCTACTACGAGCAGTACTTC. Protein product: CASSWGDSYYEQYF. This sequence joins TRBV5-8 and TRBJ2-7, with a possible D match to TRBD1 (7 bases). This CDR3 has 14 residues. Germline V gene lookup returns CDR1 SGHTS and CDR2 YDEGEE. The V end was cut by 5 bases, the J end by 3 bases, with 15 bases between.

V gene TRBV7-6 combines with J gene TRBJ1-5, with D possibly TRBD1 on 6 matching bases. There are 14 residues in the CDR3. CDR1 SGHVS and CDR2 FNYEAQ come from the germline V gene. V was pared by 5 bases and J by 6 bases, with 14 bases between. This CDR3 reads CASSLQARGQPQHF. DNA for the CDR3: TGTGCCAGCAGCCTACAAGCCAGGGGTCAGCCCCAGCATTTT.

This CDR3 is CASSLFWTDRAYEQYF. In DNA form, the CDR3 reads TGTGCCAGCAGCTTATTTTGGACCGACAGGGCCTACGAGCAGTACTTC. The chain uses TRBV11-2 and TRBJ2-7; 7 nucleotides agree with TRBD1. The CDR3 sequence is 16 residues long. Per the germline V gene, CDR1 is SGHAT and CDR2 is FQNNGV. J gave up 2 bases and V 2 bases, and 9 bases lay outside the gene matches.

This CDR3 is CASRDRVGGNQPQHF. Here the CDR3 DNA reads TGTGCCAGCAGGGACAGGGTCGGTGGCAATCAGCCCCAGCATTTT. J is TRBJ1-5 and V is TRBV2, with 8 bases that match TRBD1. CDR1 is SNHLY, CDR2 FYNNEI, per germline. The J segment lost 2 bases and the V segment lost 6 bases, leaving 6 bases of the junction unmatched. The CDR3 is made up of 15 amino acids.

The V gene is TRBV9, the J gene TRBJ2-6, with 7 nucleotides matching TRBD1. Losses at the gene ends were 2 bases for V and 0 bases for J; bases not matched to a gene: 11. The CDR3 has 19 amino acids. Germline V CDR1 and CDR2: SGDLS, YYNGEE. Here the CDR3 reads CASSVLDRISTSGANVLTF. CDR3 nucleotides: TGTGCCAGCAGCGTTTTGGACAGGATTTCTACCTCTGGGGCCAACGTCCTGACTTTC.

About this clone: Other nucleotide sequences from this sample produce the same CDR3. The V and J genes are TRBV19 and TRBJ1-2; the match to TRBD1 covers 8 bases. The CDR3 has 13 amino acids. V gave up 6 bases and J gave up 10 bases; unmatched junction bases: 10. In germline, CDR1 is LNHDA, CDR2 SQIVND (reference sequence). Written as DNA, the CDR3 is TGTGCCAGTAGCCTGAGACAGGGGTTAGACTACACCTTC. It yields the protein CASSLRQGLDYTF.

The chain combines TRBV7-2 with TRBJ1-6; 7 bases map to TRBD1. CDR1 SGHTA and CDR2 FQGNSA come from the germline V gene. This CDR3 region has 15 residues. With 6 bases clipped from V and 7 bases from J, the junction kept 9 bases outside the gene matches. CDR3 coding DNA: TGTGCCAGCAGTACGGACAGGACCAAAAATTCACCCCTCCACTTT. Protein: CASSTDRTKNSPLHF.

The chain uses TRBV28 and TRBJ2-1; D unclear. V was trimmed by 11 bases and J by 1 base, leaving 3 bases between them. Germline V gene lookup returns CDR1 MDHEN and CDR2 SYDVKM. This CDR3 has 10 amino acids. CDR3 in DNA: TGTGCCGTTTCCTACAATGAGCAGTTCTTC. As protein: CAVSYNEQFF.

The rearrangement links TRBV6-6 to TRBJ2-1, with 8 bases matching TRBD2. V trimming: 4 bases; J trimming: 15 bases; junction bases outside the gene matches: 8. The CDR3 totals 12 residues. CDR1 is MNHNY, CDR2 SVGAGI, per germline (reference sequence). The CDR3 protein is CASSSTSARWFF. In DNA form, the CDR3 reads TGTGCCAGCAGTTCGACTAGCGCCAGGTGGTTCTTC.